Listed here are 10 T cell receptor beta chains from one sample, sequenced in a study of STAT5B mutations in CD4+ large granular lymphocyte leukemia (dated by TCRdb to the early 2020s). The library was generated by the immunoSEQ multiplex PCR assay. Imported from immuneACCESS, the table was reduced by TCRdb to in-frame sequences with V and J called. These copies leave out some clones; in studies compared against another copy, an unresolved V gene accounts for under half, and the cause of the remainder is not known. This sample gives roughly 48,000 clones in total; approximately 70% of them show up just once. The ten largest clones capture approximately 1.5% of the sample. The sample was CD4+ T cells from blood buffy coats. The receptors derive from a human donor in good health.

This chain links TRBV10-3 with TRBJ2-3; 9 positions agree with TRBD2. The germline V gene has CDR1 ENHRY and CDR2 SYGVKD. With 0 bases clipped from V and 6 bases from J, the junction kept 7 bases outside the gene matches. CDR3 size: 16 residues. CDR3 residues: CAISESRAGGSDTQYF. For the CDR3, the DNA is TGTGCCATCAGTGAGTCGCGAGCGGGGGGATCGGATACGCAGTATTTT.

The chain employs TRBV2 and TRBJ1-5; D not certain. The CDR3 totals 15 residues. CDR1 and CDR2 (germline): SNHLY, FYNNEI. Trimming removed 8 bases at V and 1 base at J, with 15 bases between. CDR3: CASARRTESNQPQHF. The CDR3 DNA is TGTGCCAGCGCGCGGAGGACGGAAAGCAATCAGCCCCAGCATTTT.

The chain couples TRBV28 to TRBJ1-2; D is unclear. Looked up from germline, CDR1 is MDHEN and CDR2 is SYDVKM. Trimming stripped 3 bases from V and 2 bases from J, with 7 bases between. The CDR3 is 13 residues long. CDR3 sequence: CASSFQANYGYTF. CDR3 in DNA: TGTGCCAGCAGTTTTCAGGCAAACTATGGCTACACCTTC.

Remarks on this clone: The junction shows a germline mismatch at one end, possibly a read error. The CDR3 loop reads CNVERSGGHTGELFF. The DNA for the CDR3 is TGCAACGTTGAACGCAGCGGGGGACACACCGGGGAGCTGTTTTTT. The chain combines TRBV29-1 with TRBJ2-2; 8 bases are shared with TRBD2. Germline assignment: CDR1 SQVTM and CDR2 ANQGSEA. The CDR3 loop spans 15 amino acids.

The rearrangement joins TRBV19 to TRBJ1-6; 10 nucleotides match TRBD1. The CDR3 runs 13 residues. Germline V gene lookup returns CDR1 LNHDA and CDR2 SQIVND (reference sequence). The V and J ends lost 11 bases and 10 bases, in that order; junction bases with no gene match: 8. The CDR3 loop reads CAGGTGERSPLHF. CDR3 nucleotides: TGTGCCGGCGGGACAGGGGAAAGATCACCCCTCCACTTT.

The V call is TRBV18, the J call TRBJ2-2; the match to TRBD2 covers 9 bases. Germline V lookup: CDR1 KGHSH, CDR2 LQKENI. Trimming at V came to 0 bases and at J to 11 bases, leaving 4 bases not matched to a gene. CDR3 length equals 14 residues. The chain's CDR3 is CASSPPAGGDELFF. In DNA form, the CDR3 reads TGTGCCAGCTCACCACCGGCGGGAGGGGACGAGCTGTTTTTT. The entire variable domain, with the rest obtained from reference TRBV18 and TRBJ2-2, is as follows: NAGVMQNPRHLVRRRGQEARLRCSPMKGHSHVYWYRQLPEEGLKFMVYLQKENIIDESGMPKERFSAEFPKEGPSILRIQQVVRGDSAAYFCASSPPAGGDELFFGEGSRLTVL.

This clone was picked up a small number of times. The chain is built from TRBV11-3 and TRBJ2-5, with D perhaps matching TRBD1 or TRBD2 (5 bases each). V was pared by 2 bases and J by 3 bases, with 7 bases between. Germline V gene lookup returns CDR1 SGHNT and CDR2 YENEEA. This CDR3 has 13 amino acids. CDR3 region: CASSLMGEETQYF. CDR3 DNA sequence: TGTGCCAGCAGCTTAATGGGGGAAGAGACCCAGTACTTC.

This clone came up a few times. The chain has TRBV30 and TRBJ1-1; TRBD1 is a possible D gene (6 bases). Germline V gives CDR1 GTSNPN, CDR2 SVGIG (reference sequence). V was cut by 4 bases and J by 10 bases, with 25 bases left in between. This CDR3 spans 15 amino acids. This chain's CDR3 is CAWNPEGRGGNGAFF. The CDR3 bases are TGTGCCTGGAATCCGGAAGGCAGGGGTGGAAATGGAGCTTTCTTT.

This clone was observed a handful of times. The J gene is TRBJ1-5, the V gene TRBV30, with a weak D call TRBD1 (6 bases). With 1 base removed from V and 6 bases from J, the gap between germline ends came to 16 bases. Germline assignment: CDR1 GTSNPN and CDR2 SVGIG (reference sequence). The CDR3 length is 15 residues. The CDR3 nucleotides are TGTGCCTGGAGTGGCTGGGGGCAGGGTTCTCAGCCCCAGCATTTT. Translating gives CAWSGWGQGSQPQHF.

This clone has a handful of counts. The CDR3 is CASSPGTGMPQHF. The CDR3 DNA reads TGTGCCAGCTCACCAGGGACAGGGATGCCCCAGCATTTT. This chain joins TRBV18 and TRBJ1-5; TRBD1 agrees at 9 bases. The germline gives CDR1 KGHSH, CDR2 LQKENI. V gave up 2 bases and J gave up 9 bases; unmatched junction bases: 2. The CDR3 is 13 amino acids.